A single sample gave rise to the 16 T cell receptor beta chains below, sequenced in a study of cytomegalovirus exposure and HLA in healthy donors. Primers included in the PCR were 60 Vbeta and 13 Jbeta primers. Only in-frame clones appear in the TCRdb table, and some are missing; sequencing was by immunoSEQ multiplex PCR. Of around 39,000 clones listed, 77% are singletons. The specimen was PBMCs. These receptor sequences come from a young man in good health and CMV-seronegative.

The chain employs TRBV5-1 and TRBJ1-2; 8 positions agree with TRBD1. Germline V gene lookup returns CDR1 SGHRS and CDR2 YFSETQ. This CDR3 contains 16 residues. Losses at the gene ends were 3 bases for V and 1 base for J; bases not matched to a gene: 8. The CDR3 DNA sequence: TGCGCCAGCAGCTCAAAGTGGGACAGGTATAACTATGGCTACACCTTC. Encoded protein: CASSSKWDRYNYGYTF.

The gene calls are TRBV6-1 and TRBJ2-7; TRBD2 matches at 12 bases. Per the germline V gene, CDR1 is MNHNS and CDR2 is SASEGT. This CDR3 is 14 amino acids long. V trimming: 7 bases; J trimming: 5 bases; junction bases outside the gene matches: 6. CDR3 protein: CASNRLAGVDEQYF. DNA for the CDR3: TGTGCCAGCAACCGACTAGCGGGAGTCGACGAGCAGTACTTC.

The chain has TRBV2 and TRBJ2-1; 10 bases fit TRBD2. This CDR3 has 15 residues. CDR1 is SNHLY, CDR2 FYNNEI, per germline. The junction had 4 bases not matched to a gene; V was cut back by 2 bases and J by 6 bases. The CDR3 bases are TGTGCCAGCAGTGAAACTAGCGGGATCCCCAATGAGCAGTTCTTC. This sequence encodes CASSETSGIPNEQFF.

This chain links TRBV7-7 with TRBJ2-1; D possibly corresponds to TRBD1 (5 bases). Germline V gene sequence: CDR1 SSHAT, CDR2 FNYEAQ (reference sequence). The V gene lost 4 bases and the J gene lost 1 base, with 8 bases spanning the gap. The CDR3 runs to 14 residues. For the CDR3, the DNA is TGTGCCAGCAGCTCCGACAGATCCTACAATGAGCAGTTCTTC. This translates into CASSSDRSYNEQFF.

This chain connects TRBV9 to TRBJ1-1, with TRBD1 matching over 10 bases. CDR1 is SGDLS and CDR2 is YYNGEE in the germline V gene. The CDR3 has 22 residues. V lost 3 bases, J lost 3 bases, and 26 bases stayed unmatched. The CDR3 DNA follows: TGTGCCAGCAGCGACCGGGGAAGTGCACCGGGACAGGGGTTTTGGACGGACACTGAAGCTTTCTTT. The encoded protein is CASSDRGSAPGQGFWTDTEAFF.

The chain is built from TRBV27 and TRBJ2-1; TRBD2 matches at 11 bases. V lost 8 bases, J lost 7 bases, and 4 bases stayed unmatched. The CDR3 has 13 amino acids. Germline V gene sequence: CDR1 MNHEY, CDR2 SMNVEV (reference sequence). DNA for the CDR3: TGTGCCAGCGCACTAGCGGGAGTTAATGAGCAGTTCTTC. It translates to CASALAGVNEQFF.

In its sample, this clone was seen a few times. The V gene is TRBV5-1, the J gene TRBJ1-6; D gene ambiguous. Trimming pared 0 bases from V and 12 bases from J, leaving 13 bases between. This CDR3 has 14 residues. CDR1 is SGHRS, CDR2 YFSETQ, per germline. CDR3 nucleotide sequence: TGCGCCAGCAGCTTGGGTTCCGGGGATGGACCCCTCCACTTT. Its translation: CASSLGSGDGPLHF.

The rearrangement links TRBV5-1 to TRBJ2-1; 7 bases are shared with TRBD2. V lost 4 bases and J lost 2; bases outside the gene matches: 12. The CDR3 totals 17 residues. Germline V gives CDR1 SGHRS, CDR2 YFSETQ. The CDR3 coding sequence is TGCGCCAGCAGCCTGGGGACGGGGGGACTGGCCTACAATGAGCAGTTCTTC. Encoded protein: CASSLGTGGLAYNEQFF.

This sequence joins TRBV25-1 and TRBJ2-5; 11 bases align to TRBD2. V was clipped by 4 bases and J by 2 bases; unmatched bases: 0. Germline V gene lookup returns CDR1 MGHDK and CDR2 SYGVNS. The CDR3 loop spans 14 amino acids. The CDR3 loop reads CASSGLAGQETQYF. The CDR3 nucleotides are TGTGCCAGCAGTGGACTAGCGGGACAAGAGACCCAGTACTTC.

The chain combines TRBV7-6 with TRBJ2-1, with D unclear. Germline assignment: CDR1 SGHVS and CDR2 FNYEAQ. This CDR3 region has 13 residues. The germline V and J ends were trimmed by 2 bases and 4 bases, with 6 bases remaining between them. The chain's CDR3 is CASSLNSYNEQFF. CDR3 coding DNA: TGTGCCAGCAGCTTAAACAGTTACAATGAGCAGTTCTTC.

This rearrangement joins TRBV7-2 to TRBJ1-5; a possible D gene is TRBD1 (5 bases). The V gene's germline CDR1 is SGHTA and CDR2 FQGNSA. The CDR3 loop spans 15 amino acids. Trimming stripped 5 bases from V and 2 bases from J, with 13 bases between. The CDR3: CASSPAEGRNQPQHF. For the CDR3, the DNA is TGTGCCAGCAGCCCCGCGGAGGGGCGCAATCAGCCCCAGCATTTT.

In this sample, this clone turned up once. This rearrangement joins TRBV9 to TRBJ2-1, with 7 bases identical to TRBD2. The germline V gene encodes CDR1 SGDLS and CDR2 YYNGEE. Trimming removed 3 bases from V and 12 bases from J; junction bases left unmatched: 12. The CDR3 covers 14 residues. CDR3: CASSAIGLVSRQFF. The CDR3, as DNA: TGTGCCAGCAGCGCAATTGGACTAGTTTCGCGGCAGTTCTTC.

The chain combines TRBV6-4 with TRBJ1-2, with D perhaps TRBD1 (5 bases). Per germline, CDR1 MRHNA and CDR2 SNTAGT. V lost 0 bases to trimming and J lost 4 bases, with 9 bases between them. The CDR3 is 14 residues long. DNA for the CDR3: TGTGCCAGCAGTGACTCGGGGCAGGCCTATGGCTACACCTTC. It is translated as CASSDSGQAYGYTF.

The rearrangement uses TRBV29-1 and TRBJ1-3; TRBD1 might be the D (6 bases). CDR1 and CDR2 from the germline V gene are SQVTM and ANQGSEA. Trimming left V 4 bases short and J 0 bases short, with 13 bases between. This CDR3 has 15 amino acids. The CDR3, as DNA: TGCAGCGTTGCGGACAGCCTGAGCTCTGGAAACACCATATATTTT. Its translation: CSVADSLSSGNTIYF. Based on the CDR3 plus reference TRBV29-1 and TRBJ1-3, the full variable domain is SAVISQKPSRDICQRGTSLTIQCQVDSQVTMMFWYRQQPGQSLTLIATANQGSEATYESGFVIDKFPISRPNLTFSTLTVSNMSPEDSSIYLCSVADSLSSGNTIYFGEGSWLTVV.

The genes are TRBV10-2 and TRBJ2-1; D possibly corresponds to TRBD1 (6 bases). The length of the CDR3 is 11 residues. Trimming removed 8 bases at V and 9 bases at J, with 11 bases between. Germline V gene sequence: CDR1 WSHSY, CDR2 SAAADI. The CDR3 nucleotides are TGCGCCAGCGCCTGGGGGCTTGAGCAGTTCTTC. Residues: CASAWGLEQFF.

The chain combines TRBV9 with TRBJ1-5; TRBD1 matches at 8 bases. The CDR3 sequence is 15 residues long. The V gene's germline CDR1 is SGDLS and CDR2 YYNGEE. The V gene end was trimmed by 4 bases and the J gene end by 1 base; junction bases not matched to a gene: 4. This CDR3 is CASSQGALSNQPQHF. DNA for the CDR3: TGTGCCAGCAGCCAGGGGGCACTCAGCAATCAGCCCCAGCATTTT.